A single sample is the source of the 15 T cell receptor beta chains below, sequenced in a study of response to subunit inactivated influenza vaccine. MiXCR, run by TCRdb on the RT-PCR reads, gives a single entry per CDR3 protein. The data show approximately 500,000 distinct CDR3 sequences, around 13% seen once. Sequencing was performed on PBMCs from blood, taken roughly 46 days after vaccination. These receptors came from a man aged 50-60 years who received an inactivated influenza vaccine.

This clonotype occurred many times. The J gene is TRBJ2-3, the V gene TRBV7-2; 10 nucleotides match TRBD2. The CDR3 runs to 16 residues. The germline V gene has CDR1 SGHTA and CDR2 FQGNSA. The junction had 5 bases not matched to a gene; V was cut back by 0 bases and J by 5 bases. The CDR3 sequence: CASSLALAGARDTQYF. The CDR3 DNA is TGTGCCAGCAGCTTAGCGCTAGCGGGAGCCCGAGATACGCAGTATTTT.

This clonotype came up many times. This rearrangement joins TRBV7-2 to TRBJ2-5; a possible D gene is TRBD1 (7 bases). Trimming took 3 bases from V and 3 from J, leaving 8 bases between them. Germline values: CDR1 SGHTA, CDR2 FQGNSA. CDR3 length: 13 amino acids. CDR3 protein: CASSFRGEETQYF. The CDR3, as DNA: TGTGCCAGCAGCTTCAGGGGGGAAGAGACCCAGTACTTC.

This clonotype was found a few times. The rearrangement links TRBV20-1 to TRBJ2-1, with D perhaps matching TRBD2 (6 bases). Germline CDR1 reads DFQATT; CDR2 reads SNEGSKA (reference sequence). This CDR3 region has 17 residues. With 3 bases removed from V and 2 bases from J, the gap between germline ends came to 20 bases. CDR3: CSASDGGLVTTYNEQFF. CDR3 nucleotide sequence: TGCAGTGCTAGTGATGGGGGGTTGGTGACGACCTACAATGAGCAGTTCTTC.

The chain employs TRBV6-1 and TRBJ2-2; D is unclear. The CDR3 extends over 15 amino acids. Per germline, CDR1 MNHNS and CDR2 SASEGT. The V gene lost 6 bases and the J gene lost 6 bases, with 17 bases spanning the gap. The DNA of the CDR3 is TGTGCCAGCAGGGCCATGAGGTCTGACGCCGGGGAGCTGTTTTTT. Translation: CASRAMRSDAGELFF.

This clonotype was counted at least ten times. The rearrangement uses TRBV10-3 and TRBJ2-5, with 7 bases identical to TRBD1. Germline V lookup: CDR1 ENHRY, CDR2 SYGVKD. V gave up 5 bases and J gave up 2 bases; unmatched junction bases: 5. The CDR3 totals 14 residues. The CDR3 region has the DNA TGTGCCATCAGTATAGGGACAGAGCAAGAGACCCAGTACTTC. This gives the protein CAISIGTEQETQYF.

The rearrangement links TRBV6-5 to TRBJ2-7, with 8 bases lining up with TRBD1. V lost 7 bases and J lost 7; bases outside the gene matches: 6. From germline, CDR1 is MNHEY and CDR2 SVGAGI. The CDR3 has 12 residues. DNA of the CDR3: TGTGCCAGCAACGGACAGGGAGGTGAGCAGTACTTC. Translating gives CASNGQGGEQYF.

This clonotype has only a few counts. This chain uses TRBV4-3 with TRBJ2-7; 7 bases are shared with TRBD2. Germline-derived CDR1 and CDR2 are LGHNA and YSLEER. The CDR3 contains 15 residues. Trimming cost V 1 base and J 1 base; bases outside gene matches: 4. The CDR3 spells CASSQGRELSYEQYF. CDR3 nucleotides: TGCGCCAGCAGCCAAGGGCGGGAGTTGTCCTACGAGCAGTACTTC.

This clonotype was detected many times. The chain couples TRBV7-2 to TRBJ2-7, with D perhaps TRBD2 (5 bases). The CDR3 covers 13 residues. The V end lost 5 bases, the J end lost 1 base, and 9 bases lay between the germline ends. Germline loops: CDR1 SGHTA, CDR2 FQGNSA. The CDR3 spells CASSNRGSYEQYF. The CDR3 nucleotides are TGTGCCAGCAGCAACCGGGGTTCCTACGAGCAGTACTTC. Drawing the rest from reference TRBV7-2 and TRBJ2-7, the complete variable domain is GAGVSQSPSNKVTEKGKDVELRCDPISGHTALYWYRQSLGQGLEFLIYFQGNSAPDKSGLPSDRFSAERTGGSVSTLTIQRTQQEDSAVYLCASSNRGSYEQYFGPGTRLTVT.

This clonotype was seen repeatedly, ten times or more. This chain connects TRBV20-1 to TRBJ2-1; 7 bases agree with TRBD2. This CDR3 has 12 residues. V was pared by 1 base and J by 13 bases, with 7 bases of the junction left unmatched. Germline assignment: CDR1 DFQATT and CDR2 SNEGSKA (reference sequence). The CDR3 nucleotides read TGCAGTGCTAGAGTACGGGAGGCCAATCAGTTCTTC. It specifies CSARVREANQFF.

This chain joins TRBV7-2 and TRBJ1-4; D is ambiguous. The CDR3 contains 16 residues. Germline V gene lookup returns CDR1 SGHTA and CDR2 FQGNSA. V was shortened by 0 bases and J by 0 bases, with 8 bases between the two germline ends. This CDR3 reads CASSLATATTNEKLFF. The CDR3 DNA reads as TGTGCCAGCAGCTTAGCGACGGCAACAACTAATGAAAAACTGTTTTTT.

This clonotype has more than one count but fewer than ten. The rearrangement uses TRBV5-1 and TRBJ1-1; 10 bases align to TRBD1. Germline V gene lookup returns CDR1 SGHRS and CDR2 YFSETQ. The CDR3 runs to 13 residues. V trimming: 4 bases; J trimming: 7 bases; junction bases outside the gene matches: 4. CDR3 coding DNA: TGCGCCAGCAGCGCGGACAGGGGGGTTGAAGCTTTCTTT. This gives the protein CASSADRGVEAFF.

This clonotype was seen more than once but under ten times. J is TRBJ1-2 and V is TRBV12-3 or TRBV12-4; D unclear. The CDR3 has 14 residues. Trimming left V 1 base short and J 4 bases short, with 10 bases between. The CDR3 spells CASSLEVSFYGYTF. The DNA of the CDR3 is TGTGCCAGCAGTTTAGAGGTCAGCTTCTATGGCTACACCTTC.

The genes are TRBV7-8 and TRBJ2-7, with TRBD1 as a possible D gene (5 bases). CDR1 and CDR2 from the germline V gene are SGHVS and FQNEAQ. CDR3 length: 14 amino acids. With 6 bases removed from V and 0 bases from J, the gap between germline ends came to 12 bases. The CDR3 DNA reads TGTGCCAGCAGTCGGACACCTAGCTCCTACGAGCAGTACTTC. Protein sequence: CASSRTPSSYEQYF.

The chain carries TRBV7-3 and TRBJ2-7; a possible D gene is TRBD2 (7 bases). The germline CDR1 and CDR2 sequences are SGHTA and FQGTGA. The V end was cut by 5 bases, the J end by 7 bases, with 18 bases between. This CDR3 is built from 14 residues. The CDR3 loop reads CASSQEGGDVEQYF. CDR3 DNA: TGTGCCAGCAGCCAGGAAGGGGGGGATGTGGAGCAGTACTTC.

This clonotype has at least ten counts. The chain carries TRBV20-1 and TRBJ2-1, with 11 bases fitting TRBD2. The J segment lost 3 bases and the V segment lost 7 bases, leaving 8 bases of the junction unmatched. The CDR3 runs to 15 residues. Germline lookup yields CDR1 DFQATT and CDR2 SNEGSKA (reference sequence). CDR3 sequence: CSGATSGRNYNEQFF. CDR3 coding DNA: TGCAGTGGAGCCACTAGCGGGAGAAACTACAATGAGCAGTTCTTC.